Each of the 29 T cell receptor beta chains below was sequenced from the same sample in a study of Graves' ophthalmopathy and Graves' hyperthyroidism. From RNA, the CDR3 regions of TCR beta chains were amplified and sequenced. First-round RT-PCR relied on HTBI primers, and a second-round multiplex PCR came next. TCRdb re-analysed the multiplex PCR reads in MiXCR, keeping a single row per CDR3 protein. The sample gives about 220,000 distinct CDR3 sequences, 20% to 25% of which show up once; 43% is in the top ten. Material: peripheral blood. These receptor sequences come from a woman aged 45-60 years with Graves' ophthalmopathy.

Remarks on this clonotype: Sequence at one end of the junction differs from germline and may be a read error. The V and J genes are TRBV5-1 and TRBJ2-7; D may correspond to TRBD1 or TRBD2 (5 bases each). This CDR3 contains 15 residues. Germline V lookup: CDR1 SGHRS, CDR2 YFSETQ. CDR3 nucleotides: TGCGCCAGCAGCTTGGGCTGTGGGGGATCCTACGAGCAGTCCTTC. Its translation is CASSLGCGGSYEQSF.

V is TRBV28 and J is TRBJ1-2; D not resolved. The germline V and J ends were trimmed by 1 base and 8 bases, with 8 bases remaining between them. Germline V gene sequence: CDR1 MDHEN, CDR2 SYDVKM. This CDR3 comprises 12 residues. The CDR3 DNA sequence: TGTGCCAGCAGTTTATATCTCGGAGGCTACACCTTC. As protein: CASSLYLGGYTF.

This clonotype has at least ten counts. The chain uses TRBV6-1 and TRBJ2-7; unclear D gene. V was cut by 6 bases and J by 5 bases, with 14 bases left in between. CDR3 length: 13 amino acids. CDR1 is MNHNS, CDR2 SASEGT, per germline. CDR3 bases: TGTGCCAGCAGCCCCCCCGCTAGAAACGAGCAGTACTTC. This codes for CASSPPARNEQYF.

The chain has TRBV7-8 and TRBJ1-2, with D maybe TRBD1 (6 bases). Trimming cost V 6 bases and J 4 bases, with 12 bases left between them. CDR3 length: 13 amino acids. The germline V gene has CDR1 SGHVS and CDR2 FQNEAQ. CDR3 protein: CASSKTGGYGYTF. CDR3 bases: TGTGCCAGCAGTAAGACAGGTGGCTATGGCTACACCTTC.

This clonotype occurred a few times. The rearrangement uses TRBV3-1 and TRBJ1-5, with 7 nucleotides matching TRBD1. V was clipped by 5 bases and J by 7 bases; unmatched bases: 5. This CDR3 is 13 amino acids long. The germline gives CDR1 LGHDT, CDR2 YNNKEL (reference sequence). Here the CDR3 DNA reads TGTGCCAGCAGCGAGGGGGCGAGGCAGCCCCAGCATTTT. Translation gives CASSEGARQPQHF.

This clonotype was recorded many times. The rearrangement uses TRBV5-1 and TRBJ2-7; 10 positions match TRBD2. Germline V gives CDR1 SGHRS, CDR2 YFSETQ. With 0 bases clipped from V and 6 bases from J, the junction kept 9 bases outside the gene matches. The CDR3 covers 16 residues. The CDR3 sequence is CASSLESLAGVSEQYF. The CDR3 DNA reads as TGCGCCAGCAGCTTGGAAAGTCTAGCGGGAGTAAGCGAGCAGTACTTC.

This clonotype was recorded many times. The chain uses TRBV20-1 and TRBJ2-7; no reliable D call. Per the germline V gene, CDR1 is DFQATT and CDR2 is SNEGSKA (reference sequence). The CDR3 totals 15 residues. V lost 0 bases, J lost 9 bases, and 21 bases lay in between. The CDR3, as DNA: TGCAGTGCTAGAGATCTGGATGACCCCAACGGGCCGCAGTACTTC. Amino acids: CSARDLDDPNGPQYF.

The chain carries TRBV6-4 and TRBJ2-2, with D perhaps matching TRBD2 (7 bases). CDR1 MRHNA and CDR2 SNTAGT come from the germline V gene. CDR3 size: 18 residues. V lost 6 bases to trimming and J lost 5 bases, with 25 bases between them. The CDR3 DNA follows: TGTGCCAGCAGATCGACTCTAGGGGGAGGGAGGTATACCGGGGAGCTGTTTTTT. Its translation is CASRSTLGGGRYTGELFF.

The CDR3 reads CASSSERGNFNQPQHF. The CDR3 DNA reads TGTGCCAGCAGTTCTGAACGCGGAAACTTCAATCAGCCCCAGCATTTT. The chain recombines TRBV12-3 or TRBV12-4 with TRBJ1-5, with D unresolved. This CDR3 is 16 amino acids long. Trimming took 4 bases from V and 3 from J, leaving 16 bases between them.

This clonotype was counted a few times. This chain uses TRBV29-1 with TRBJ2-2; a weak D match, TRBD2 (5 bases). In germline, CDR1 is SQVTM, CDR2 ANQGSEA. V lost 0 bases and J 5 bases, leaving 10 bases between the germline ends. The CDR3 sequence is 14 residues long. The CDR3 DNA sequence: TGCAGCGTTGAAGACGGACGAGGGACCGGGGAGCTGTTTTTT. This gives the protein CSVEDGRGTGELFF.

This clonotype occurred many times. The chain is built from TRBV5-1 and TRBJ2-7; tentatively, D is TRBD2 (6 bases). The V gene's germline CDR1 is SGHRS and CDR2 YFSETQ. Trimming cost V 0 bases and J 3 bases, with 13 bases left between them. The CDR3 spans 15 residues. CDR3 in DNA: TGCGCCAGCAGCTTGGTCGGGAGAGGAAGCTACGAGCAGTACTTC. This encodes CASSLVGRGSYEQYF.

The sample holds many counts of this clonotype. CDR3 in DNA: TGTGCCAGCAGTCCATGGAGAGGACAGGGGTTGTCCTACGAGCAGTACTTC. This gives the protein CASSPWRGQGLSYEQYF. The chain joins TRBV27 to TRBJ2-7; 9 positions agree with TRBD1. This CDR3 is built from 17 residues. After removal of 5 bases from V and 1 base from J, the junction contained 12 bases not matched to a gene. Germline V gene lookup returns CDR1 MNHEY and CDR2 SMNVEV (reference sequence).

This clonotype was counted ten times or more. The gene calls are TRBV19 and TRBJ1-5, with 9 nucleotides matching TRBD1. The V gene end was trimmed by 4 bases and the J gene end by 3 bases; junction bases not matched to a gene: 7. The CDR3 loop spans 16 amino acids. Germline V gives CDR1 LNHDA, CDR2 SQIVND (reference sequence). In DNA form, the CDR3 reads TGTGCCAGTAGTACAACGGGACAGGGTCCCAATCAGCCCCAGCATTTT. This gives the protein CASSTTGQGPNQPQHF. Complete variable domain (other parts from reference TRBV19 and TRBJ1-5): DGGITQSPKYLFRKEGQNVTLSCEQNLNHDAMYWYRQDPGQGLRLIYYSQIVNDFQKGDIAEGYSVSREKKESFPLTVTSAQKNPTAFYLCASSTTGQGPNQPQHFGDGTRLSIL.

The CDR3, as DNA: TGTGCCAGCAGCTCTCGGACAGGGGGCTTTTGGGAGACCCAGTACTTC. Translating it yields CASSSRTGGFWETQYF. The V call is TRBV12-3 or TRBV12-4, the J call TRBJ2-5, with 11 bases identical to TRBD1. V shed 6 bases and J 5 bases; nucleotides not matched to a gene: 11. CDR3 size: 16 residues.

This clonotype was seen repeatedly, ten times or more. A junction end diverges from the germline sequence, so it may reflect a read error. The rearrangement joins TRBV19 to TRBJ2-7; TRBD2 might be the D (6 bases). This CDR3 is built from 15 residues. Germline V gene sequence: CDR1 LNHDA, CDR2 SQIVND (reference sequence). This CDR3 is CASSIADSPSYEQYF. CDR3 nucleotides: TGTGCCAGTAGCATAGCGGACTCCCCCTCCTACGAGCAGTACTTC.

As concerns this clonotype: A much larger clone is a single base away; this may be a read error. V usage is TRBV2 and J usage is TRBJ2-7, with a possible D match to TRBD2 (5 bases). The CDR3 covers 15 residues. CDR1 and CDR2 from the germline V gene are SNHLY and FYNNEI. The V end was cut by 4 bases, the J end by 2 bases, with 15 bases between. The CDR3 loop is CASSGRGSVTYEQYF. The CDR3 DNA reads as TGTGCCAGCAGTGGTCGGGGTAGCGTAACCTACGAGCAGTACTTC.

In its sample, this clonotype was seen a few times. V and J are TRBV4-1 and TRBJ2-7; TRBD1 aligns across 9 bases. The J segment lost 5 bases and the V segment lost 1 base, leaving 3 bases of the junction unmatched. Germline V CDR1 and CDR2: MGHRA, YSYEKL. The CDR3 extends over 14 amino acids. The CDR3 bases are TGCGCCAGCAGCCAAGTACAGGGGGCCGACGAGCAGTACTTC. The encoded protein is CASSQVQGADEQYF.

The table lists this clonotype with many counts. This rearrangement joins TRBV20-1 to TRBJ2-5; D tentatively fits TRBD1 or TRBD2 (5 bases each). V dropped 0 bases and J dropped 1 base, with 9 bases sitting between them. The CDR3 is made up of 14 amino acids. Germline CDR1 is DFQATT and CDR2 is SNEGSKA (reference sequence). The CDR3 loop is CSARDFGAQETQYF. In nucleotides, the CDR3 is TGCAGTGCTAGAGATTTCGGGGCCCAAGAGACCCAGTACTTC.

This clonotype showed up many times. The chain has TRBV11-2 and TRBJ2-4; D possibly uses TRBD1 or TRBD2 (6 bases each). Germline CDR1 and CDR2: SGHAT and FQNNGV. The CDR3 sequence is 14 residues long. V was pared by 1 base and J by 8 bases, with 12 bases between. This CDR3 is CASSLVPGADIQYF. The CDR3 DNA follows: TGTGCCAGCAGCTTAGTGCCGGGGGCGGACATTCAGTACTTC.

In this sample, this clonotype turned up many times. This rearrangement joins TRBV5-5 to TRBJ2-2; D possibly corresponds to TRBD1 (6 bases). Per the germline V gene, CDR1 is SGHKS and CDR2 is YYEKEE (reference sequence). The CDR3 length is 15 residues. The ends were cut back, 1 base at V and 1 base at J, with 8 bases in the middle. In nucleotides, the CDR3 is TGTGCCAGCAGCTTGTTGACAGGGAACACCGGGGAGCTGTTTTTT. This encodes CASSLLTGNTGELFF.

The rearrangement uses TRBV5-8 and TRBJ1-2; D uncertain. Looked up from germline, CDR1 is SGHTS and CDR2 is YDEGEE. V was clipped by 4 bases and J by 3 bases, with 16 bases between them. The CDR3 extends over 15 amino acids. The DNA of the CDR3 is TGTGCCAGCAGCACCGACCGCCCCGGAGACTATGGCTACACCTTC. This gives the protein CASSTDRPGDYGYTF.

This clonotype was found a few times. The chain recombines TRBV25-1 with TRBJ2-7, with a tentative D call TRBD2 (5 bases). Per germline, CDR1 MGHDK and CDR2 SYGVNS. This CDR3 is built from 13 residues. Trimming left V 3 bases short and J 6 bases short, with 12 bases between. For the CDR3, the DNA is TGTGCCAGCAGTGATAACTTTGGGAGCGAGCAGTACTTC. This encodes CASSDNFGSEQYF.

This clonotype was counted ten times or more. This chain connects TRBV7-2 to TRBJ1-2; D unresolved. The CDR3 runs to 12 residues. V gave up 4 bases and J gave up 2 bases, with 5 bases separating them. The germline gives CDR1 SGHTA, CDR2 FQGNSA. CDR3 nucleotides: TGTGCCAGCAGCTACGAGAACTATGGCTACACCTTC. Its protein is CASSYENYGYTF.

This clonotype has ten or more counts. The chain recombines TRBV20-1 with TRBJ1-2, with TRBD1 matching over 10 bases. Per the germline V gene, CDR1 is DFQATT and CDR2 is SNEGSKA (reference sequence). The CDR3 extends over 15 amino acids. J was trimmed by 10 bases and V by 2 bases; bases with no gene match: 13. As DNA, the CDR3 is TGCAGTGCTAGATCACCGGGACAGGGGTTAGGGGACTACACCTTC. Amino acids: CSARSPGQGLGDYTF.

V is TRBV18 and J is TRBJ1-5, with 8 bases identical to TRBD1. The germline CDR1 and CDR2 sequences are KGHSH and LQKENI. Trimming removed 2 bases from V and 5 bases from J; junction bases left unmatched: 14. The CDR3 has 18 residues. CDR3 nucleotides: TGTGCCAGCTCACCAGAGGGGCACGCCAGGGGGCATTATCAGCCCCAGCATTTT. This translates into CASSPEGHARGHYQPQHF.

This clonotype came up a few times. This chain links TRBV12-3 or TRBV12-4 with TRBJ1-1; 8 bases line up with TRBD1. The CDR3 covers 14 residues. The trim removed 6 bases at V and 4 bases at J, leaving 7 bases unmatched. CDR3 nucleotides: TGTGCCAGCAGGCCGACAGGGGCAACCACTGAAGCTTTCTTT. This gives the protein CASRPTGATTEAFF.

This clonotype was seen many times. J is TRBJ1-2 and V is TRBV6-1, with D tentatively TRBD1 (6 bases). This CDR3 contains 11 residues. Germline CDR1 reads MNHNS; CDR2 reads SASEGT. Trimming left V 3 bases short and J 10 bases short, with 9 bases between. The CDR3 coding sequence is TGTGCCAGCAGTGACTGGGACAACTACACCTTC. Protein product: CASSDWDNYTF.

In this sample, this clonotype turned up many times. This sequence may be a read error, since a much larger clone differs from it by one base. V and J are TRBV28 and TRBJ2-5, with TRBD1 matching over 8 bases. The V segment lost 5 bases and the J segment 5 bases; nucleotides outside the gene matches: 10. The CDR3 spans 15 residues. Germline CDR1 reads MDHEN; CDR2 reads SYDVKM. The CDR3: CASSGLTGGVETQYF. The CDR3 region has the DNA TGTGCCAGCAGTGGACTCACAGGGGGAGTTGAGACCCAGTACTTC. The complete variable domain, with remaining parts taken from reference TRBV28 and TRBJ2-5, reads DVKVTQSSRYLVKRTGEKVFLECVQDMDHENMFWYRQDPGLGLRLIYFSYDVKMKEKGDIPEGYSVSREKKERFSLILESASTNQTSMYLCASSGLTGGVETQYFGPGTRLLVL.

This clonotype came up a few times. DNA of the CDR3: TGTGCCAGCAGCTCGCTAGCGGGTCTAGCCAAAAACATTCAGTACTTC. Encoded protein: CASSSLAGLAKNIQYF. The chain couples TRBV5-5 to TRBJ2-4; 8 nucleotides match TRBD2. J was trimmed by 0 bases and V by 3 bases; bases with no gene match: 5. CDR1 and CDR2 from the germline V gene are SGHKS and YYEKEE (reference sequence). This CDR3 has 16 residues. The variable domain in full, with the rest retrieved from reference TRBV5-5 and TRBJ2-4, is DAGVTQSPTHLIKTRGQQVTLRCSPISGHKSVSWYQQVLGQGPQFIFQYYEKEERGRGNFPDRFSARQFPNYSSELNVNALLLGDSALYLCASSSLAGLAKNIQYFGAGTRLSVL.